This T cell receptor beta chain is drawn from a study of cytomegalovirus exposure and HLA in healthy donors. Germline V gene lookup returns CDR1 SGHRS and CDR2 YFSETQ. The CDR3 sequence is 16 residues long. After removal of 0 bases from V and 5 bases from J, the junction contained 7 bases not matched to a gene. This PCR relied on a set of 60 Vbeta primers and 13 Jbeta primers. Repertoires were generated with immunoSEQ multiplex PCR, while TCRdb's copy carries only in-frame clones and drops some. The sample includes around 70,000 clones. V gene TRBV5-1 combines with J gene TRBJ2-3, with 9 bases fitting TRBD2. The clonotype originates from a boy between 10 and 17 years old in good health and CMV-seronegative. What was sequenced was PBMCs. The CDR3 is CASSLVAGGLGDTQYF. CDR3 nucleotides: TGCGCCAGCAGCTTGGTGGCGGGGGGGCTGGGAGATACGCAGTATTTT.